These T cell receptor beta chains were read from a single sample in a study of cytomegalovirus exposure and HLA in healthy donors. Method: immunoSEQ multiplex PCR; TCRdb's copy keeps in-frame clones and lacks some. The sample has some 140,000 clones; 74% are singletons. Sequences were obtained from PBMCs. The origin of the receptors is a man aged 30 to 45 in good health and CMV-seronegative. Each CDR3 is given with its conserved first and last residue. D genes are given only for firm matches. Size is stated for part of the rows, as once, few or many counts, or as a class when the clone is expanded.

abundance: -; j_gene: TRBJ2-7; v_gene: TRBV7-9; d_gene: -; CDR3nt: TGTGCCAGCAGCGCGCAAGAACTCCAAACCCAGTACTTC; CDR3aa: CASSAQELQTQYF
abundance: -; j_gene: TRBJ2-1; v_gene: TRBV15; d_gene: TRBD2; CDR3nt: TGTGCCACCAGCGACCAGAGCGGGGATTACAATGAGCAGTTCTTC; CDR3aa: CATSDQSGDYNEQFF
abundance: -; j_gene: TRBJ2-3; v_gene: TRBV9; d_gene: -; CDR3nt: TGTGCCAGCAGCCCGACAGGCAACCTATTCACTGATACGCAGTATTTT; CDR3aa: CASSPTGNLFTDTQYF
abundance: -; j_gene: TRBJ2-4; v_gene: TRBV28; d_gene: TRBD1; CDR3nt: TGTGCCAGCAGTTTAGGGGACAGCAAAAACATTCAGTACTTC; CDR3aa: CASSLGDSKNIQYF
abundance: -; j_gene: TRBJ1-6; v_gene: TRBV9; d_gene: TRBD1; CDR3nt: TGTGCCAGCAGCGTTTCCCGACAGGGCGGGCAGGATTCACCCCTCCACTTT; CDR3aa: CASSVSRQGGQDSPLHF
abundance: -; j_gene: TRBJ1-3; v_gene: TRBV18; d_gene: -; CDR3nt: TGTGCCAGCTCGCACGGACAGCGAAATGGAAACACCATATATTTT; CDR3aa: CASSHGQRNGNTIYF
abundance: -; j_gene: TRBJ1-2; v_gene: TRBV5-4; d_gene: TRBD1; CDR3nt: TGTGCCAGCAGCTCCCGACGGACAGGAGGGAATTCCTATGGCTACACCTTC; CDR3aa: CASSSRRTGGNSYGYTF
abundance: -; j_gene: TRBJ1-5; v_gene: TRBV23-1; d_gene: -; CDR3nt: TGCGCCAGCAGTCTCCCGCGCCACCTTCTTATTCAGCCCCAGCATTTT; CDR3aa: CASSLPRHLLIQPQHF
abundance: -; j_gene: TRBJ1-1; v_gene: TRBV7-6; d_gene: TRBD1; CDR3nt: TGTGCCAGCAGCTCCTGGGACAGCGAGATGAACACTGAAGCTTTCTTT; CDR3aa: CASSSWDSEMNTEAFF
abundance: -; j_gene: TRBJ2-7; v_gene: TRBV10-2; d_gene: TRBD1; CDR3nt: TGCGCCAGCAGTGAGCTAGGACAGGACAGCAACGAGCAGTACTTC; CDR3aa: CASSELGQDSNEQYF
abundance: -; j_gene: TRBJ2-1; v_gene: TRBV7-9; d_gene: TRBD2; CDR3nt: TGTGCCAGCAGCCTCCTAGCGGGGGGCAAAAACAATGAGCAGTTCTTC; CDR3aa: CASSLLAGGKNNEQFF
abundance: -; j_gene: TRBJ2-1; v_gene: TRBV18; d_gene: -; CDR3nt: TGTGCCAGCTCACCACCCTTCCGGGACTCACAAGTGTACAATGAGCAGTTCTTC; CDR3aa: CASSPPFRDSQVYNEQFF
abundance: -; j_gene: TRBJ2-7; v_gene: TRBV29-1; d_gene: TRBD1; CDR3nt: TGCAGCGTTCCAAATTCTGACAGGGGGTACTTCGAGCAGTACTTC; CDR3aa: CSVPNSDRGYFEQYF
abundance: -; j_gene: TRBJ1-6; v_gene: TRBV6-1; d_gene: TRBD1; CDR3nt: TGTGCCAGCAGTGAGCTCCCGTCCGGGACAGGGGGTTCACCCCTCCACTTT; CDR3aa: CASSELPSGTGGSPLHF
abundance: -; j_gene: TRBJ2-1; v_gene: TRBV6-5; d_gene: -; CDR3nt: TGTGCCAGCCGGAGTCTAGTTCGAAGTGGCAATGAGCAGTTCTTC; CDR3aa: CASRSLVRSGNEQFF
abundance: -; j_gene: TRBJ1-2; v_gene: TRBV6-4; d_gene: -; CDR3nt: TGTGCCAGCAGTGCCAATCTGTGGGGAGACGGCTACACCTTC; CDR3aa: CASSANLWGDGYTF
abundance: -; j_gene: TRBJ2-1; v_gene: TRBV2; d_gene: -; CDR3nt: TGTGCCAGCAGTGAAGCTCTGAATGAGCAGTTCTTC; CDR3aa: CASSEALNEQFF
abundance: -; j_gene: TRBJ2-3; v_gene: TRBV2; d_gene: TRBD1; CDR3nt: TGTGCCAGCACCAGGGACAGGGTAGGGGATACGCAGTATTTT; CDR3aa: CASTRDRVGDTQYF
abundance: -; j_gene: TRBJ1-5; v_gene: TRBV28; d_gene: -; CDR3nt: TGTGCCAGCAGTTTATCCTCAGGGATCTATAGCAATCAGCCCCAGCATTTT; CDR3aa: CASSLSSGIYSNQPQHF
abundance: few; j_gene: TRBJ2-2; v_gene: TRBV7-3; d_gene: -; CDR3nt: TGTGCCAGCAGCTTCTCTCCAGGGAACACCGGGGAGCTGTTTTTT; CDR3aa: CASSFSPGNTGELFF
abundance: -; j_gene: TRBJ2-1; v_gene: TRBV7-8; d_gene: TRBD2; CDR3nt: TGTGCCAGCAGCTTAGTTAGCGGGGGGGCTAGCTCCTACAATGAGCAGTTCTTC; CDR3aa: CASSLVSGGASSYNEQFF
abundance: few; j_gene: TRBJ2-1; v_gene: TRBV29-1; d_gene: TRBD1; CDR3nt: TGCAGCGTTGATACAGGGGGCAGGTATGAGCAGTTCTTC; CDR3aa: CSVDTGGRYEQFF
abundance: -; j_gene: TRBJ2-5; v_gene: TRBV21-1; d_gene: -; CDR3nt: TGTGCCAGCAGCAAAGAATTGGCGGGGGAAGGGACCCAGTACTTC; CDR3aa: CASSKELAGEGTQYF
abundance: -; j_gene: TRBJ1-2; v_gene: TRBV5-4; d_gene: -; CDR3nt: TGTGCCAGCAGCTTGGCGGACAGCAACTATGGCTACACCTTC; CDR3aa: CASSLADSNYGYTF
abundance: -; j_gene: TRBJ2-5; v_gene: TRBV6-1; d_gene: TRBD2; CDR3nt: TGTGCCAGCAGTGCCGGGACTAGCGGGGGGAGAGAGACCCAGTACTTC; CDR3aa: CASSAGTSGGRETQYF
abundance: few; j_gene: TRBJ1-1; v_gene: TRBV6-1; d_gene: TRBD1; CDR3nt: TGTGCCAGCATCCGACAGGGGGCGAACACTGAAGCTTTCTTT; CDR3aa: CASIRQGANTEAFF